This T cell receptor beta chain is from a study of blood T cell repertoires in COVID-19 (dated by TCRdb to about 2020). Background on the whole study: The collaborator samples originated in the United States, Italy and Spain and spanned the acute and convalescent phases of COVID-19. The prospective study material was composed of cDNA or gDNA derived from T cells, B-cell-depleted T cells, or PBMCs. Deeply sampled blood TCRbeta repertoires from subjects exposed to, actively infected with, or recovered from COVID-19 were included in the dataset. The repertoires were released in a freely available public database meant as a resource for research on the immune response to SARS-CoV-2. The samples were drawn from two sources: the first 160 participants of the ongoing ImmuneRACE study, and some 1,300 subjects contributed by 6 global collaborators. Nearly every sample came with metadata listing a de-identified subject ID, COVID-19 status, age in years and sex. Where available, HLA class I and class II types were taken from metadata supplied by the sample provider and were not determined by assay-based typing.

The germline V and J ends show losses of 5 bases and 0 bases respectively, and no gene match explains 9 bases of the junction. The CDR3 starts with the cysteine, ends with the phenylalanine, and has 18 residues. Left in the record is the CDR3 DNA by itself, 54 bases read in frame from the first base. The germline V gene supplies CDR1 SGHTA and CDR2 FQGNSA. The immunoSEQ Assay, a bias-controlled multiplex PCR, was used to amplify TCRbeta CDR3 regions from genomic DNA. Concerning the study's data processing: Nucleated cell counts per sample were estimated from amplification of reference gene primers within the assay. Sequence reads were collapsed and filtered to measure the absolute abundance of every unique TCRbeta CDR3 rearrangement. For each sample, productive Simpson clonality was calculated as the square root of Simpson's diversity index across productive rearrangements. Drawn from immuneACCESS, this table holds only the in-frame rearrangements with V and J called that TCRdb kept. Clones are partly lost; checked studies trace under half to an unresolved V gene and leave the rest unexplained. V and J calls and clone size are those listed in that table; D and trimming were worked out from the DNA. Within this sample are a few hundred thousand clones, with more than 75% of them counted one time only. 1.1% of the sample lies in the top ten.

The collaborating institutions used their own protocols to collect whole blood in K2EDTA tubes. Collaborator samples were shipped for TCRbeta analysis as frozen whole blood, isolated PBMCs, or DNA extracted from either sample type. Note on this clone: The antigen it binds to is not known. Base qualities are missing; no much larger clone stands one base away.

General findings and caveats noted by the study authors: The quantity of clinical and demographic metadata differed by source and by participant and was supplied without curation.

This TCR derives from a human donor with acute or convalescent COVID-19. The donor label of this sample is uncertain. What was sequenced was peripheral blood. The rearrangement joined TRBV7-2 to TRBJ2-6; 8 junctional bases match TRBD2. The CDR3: CASSNSGKGSSGANVLTF. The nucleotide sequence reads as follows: TGTGCCAGCAGCAATAGCGGGAAGGGGAGCTCTGGGGCCAACGTCCTGACTTTC.